This is a list of T cell receptor beta chains from one sample in a study of siplizumab effects on memory and regulatory T cells. The data were produced by immunoSEQ multiplex PCR, yet TCRdb's version contains in-frame clones alone and is incomplete. The data show 55,000 to 65,000 clones, 95% to 98% seen once. Sequencing used naive CD8+ T cells sorted from blood. These receptors were collected from a human donor in good health. Both conserved end residues are part of each CDR3. The D gene is left open where the match is weak. Size values are once, few and many counts, or a class for expanded clones, and some rows have none.

clone_size: -; d_call: -; v_call: TRBV9; j_call: TRBJ2-7; cdr3_nt: TGTGCCAGCAGCGGGAGTCCGACATCCCCATTCAACGAGCAGTACTTC; cdr3_aa: CASSGSPTSPFNEQYF
clone_size: -; d_call: -; v_call: TRBV2; j_call: TRBJ1-6; cdr3_nt: TGTGCCAGCAGTGAAGGGGGGGAGCCCTATAATTCACCCCTCCACTTT; cdr3_aa: CASSEGGEPYNSPLHF
clone_size: -; d_call: TRBD2; v_call: TRBV5-4; j_call: TRBJ2-7; cdr3_nt: TGTGCCAGCAGCCCGGGTCCGAGCGGGAGTGACGAGCAGTACTTC; cdr3_aa: CASSPGPSGSDEQYF
clone_size: once; d_call: -; v_call: TRBV28; j_call: TRBJ1-5; cdr3_nt: TGTGCCAGCAACACGAGGGGGGGGCGTTATCAGCCCCAGCATTTT; cdr3_aa: CASNTRGGRYQPQHF
clone_size: -; d_call: -; v_call: TRBV7-6; j_call: TRBJ1-4; cdr3_nt: TGTGCCAGCAGCTTAGCGGACAGCGCAACTAATGAAAAACTGTTTTTT; cdr3_aa: CASSLADSATNEKLFF
clone_size: -; d_call: -; v_call: TRBV27; j_call: TRBJ1-1; cdr3_nt: TGTGCCAGCAGGTGGACAGAAAACACTGAAGCTTTCTTT; cdr3_aa: CASRWTENTEAFF
clone_size: -; d_call: -; v_call: TRBV4-1; j_call: TRBJ2-1; cdr3_nt: TGCGCCAGCAGCCCGGAAGGGGCTAGCTCCTACAATGAGCAGTTCTTC; cdr3_aa: CASSPEGASSYNEQFF
clone_size: -; d_call: -; v_call: TRBV27; j_call: TRBJ1-5; cdr3_nt: TGTGCCAGCAGTTTATCAGGGGGGGGATTCTATCAGCCCCAGCATTTT; cdr3_aa: CASSLSGGGFYQPQHF
clone_size: -; d_call: -; v_call: TRBV6-1; j_call: TRBJ2-4; cdr3_nt: TGTGCCAGCAGTGGCTCAGGTATAGCCAAAAACATTCAGTACTTC; cdr3_aa: CASSGSGIAKNIQYF
clone_size: -; d_call: -; v_call: TRBV7-2; j_call: TRBJ2-7; cdr3_nt: TGTGCCAGCAGCCCGGACTACATTTCCTACGAGCAGTACTTC; cdr3_aa: CASSPDYISYEQYF
clone_size: -; d_call: TRBD1; v_call: TRBV7-9; j_call: TRBJ2-2; cdr3_nt: TGTGCCAGCAGCTTAGTCGATGGACAGGGGGCAAACGGGGAGCTGTTTTTT; cdr3_aa: CASSLVDGQGANGELFF
clone_size: -; d_call: TRBD1; v_call: TRBV6-5; j_call: TRBJ1-2; cdr3_nt: TGTGCCAGCAGTCCCCTTACAGGGGCCAATGGCTACACCTTC; cdr3_aa: CASSPLTGANGYTF
clone_size: -; d_call: TRBD2; v_call: TRBV6-6; j_call: TRBJ2-1; cdr3_nt: TGTGCCAGCAGTTACACCGGGACTAGCGGGACGAATGAGCAGTTCTTC; cdr3_aa: CASSYTGTSGTNEQFF
clone_size: -; d_call: TRBD1; v_call: TRBV5-6; j_call: TRBJ2-7; cdr3_nt: TGTGCCAGCAGCTTGGTCTCAGGGGGCGCGCACGAGCAGTACTTC; cdr3_aa: CASSLVSGGAHEQYF
clone_size: -; d_call: TRBD2; v_call: TRBV6-1; j_call: TRBJ2-5; cdr3_nt: TGTGCCAGCACCCTGGGGGGGGGACAAGAGACCCAGTACTTC; cdr3_aa: CASTLGGGQETQYF
clone_size: -; d_call: TRBD2; v_call: TRBV7-3; j_call: TRBJ2-1; cdr3_nt: TGTGCCAGCAGCTCGCCGGGACTAGCGGGAGCGGGGCCCTACAATGAGCAGTTCTTC; cdr3_aa: CASSSPGLAGAGPYNEQFF
clone_size: -; d_call: -; v_call: TRBV27; j_call: TRBJ2-7; cdr3_nt: TGTGCCACCGGGGCCGGCTACGAGCAGTACTTC; cdr3_aa: CATGAGYEQYF
clone_size: -; d_call: -; v_call: TRBV6-5; j_call: TRBJ2-7; cdr3_nt: TGTGCCAGCAGTTACGGCGGATACTACGAGCAGTACTTC; cdr3_aa: CASSYGGYYEQYF
clone_size: -; d_call: -; v_call: TRBV6-5; j_call: TRBJ2-7; cdr3_nt: TGTGCCAGCAGTTACTCCCGGACAGCTGACGAGCAGTACTTC; cdr3_aa: CASSYSRTADEQYF
clone_size: -; d_call: -; v_call: TRBV7-9; j_call: TRBJ2-7; cdr3_nt: TGTGCCAGCAGCCAGAGTCTTCGTCTCGAGCAGTACTTC; cdr3_aa: CASSQSLRLEQYF